This T cell receptor beta chain was observed in a study of neurological immune-mediated disorders. TCRdb independently ran MiXCR on the 5' RACE reads; one entry per CDR3 protein. This table holds roughly 57,000 distinct CDR3 sequences, more than 7% found once. Germline V gene lookup returns CDR1 WNHNN and CDR2 SYGVQD (reference sequence). The CDR3 is 13 residues long. Trimming stripped 8 bases from V and 0 bases from J, with 8 bases between. This clonotype was seen ten or more times. Time point specified: longitudinal time-point 3. The sequence came from a middle-aged woman in good health. This sequence joins TRBV10-1 and TRBJ1-3; D gene ambiguous. The specimen sequenced was PBMCs. The CDR3 bases are TGCGCCAGCGAGGAGGTCTCTGGAAACACCATATATTTT. It translates to CASEEVSGNTIYF.